This TCR beta chain was obtained from a study of CD8+ T cells in alopecia areata. RNA was extracted and reverse transcribed into cDNA as the sequencing template. This table comes from immunoSEQ multiplex PCR, and its TCRdb copy is limited to in-frame clones, with some not included. In the table there are 150,000 to 200,000 clones, more than 45% of which are singletons. Indicated treatment: oral pan-JAK inhibitor, 5-10 mg twice daily. This CDR3 has 15 residues. The junction had 9 bases not matched to a gene; V was cut back by 2 bases and J by 7 bases. Germline lookup yields CDR1 SGDLS and CDR2 YYNGEE. This chain uses TRBV9 with TRBJ2-1; TRBD2 agrees at 7 bases. Sequenced here: CD4+ T cells sorted from blood, sampled at week 24, from a patient treated with tofacitinib. The TCR originated in a human donor with alopecia areata. CDR3: CASSVFAGARNEQFF. CDR3 coding DNA: TGTGCCAGCAGCGTCTTCGCGGGAGCAAGGAATGAGCAGTTCTTC.